The rows below give T cell receptor beta chains drawn from one sample of a study of cytomegalovirus exposure and HLA in healthy donors. The protocol was immunoSEQ multiplex PCR, while the TCRdb copy is restricted to in-frame clones and leaves out a portion. The sample carries 180,000 or so clones, 77% recorded once. Sequences were obtained from PBMCs. These receptors all stem from a man younger than 35 in good health and CMV-seronegative. CDR3s include the opening cysteine and the closing phenylalanine or tryptophan. The D gene is left open where the match is weak. Size is stated for part of the rows, as once, few or many counts, or as a class when the clone is expanded.

V,size,J,D,DNA,CDR3
TRBV30,NA,TRBJ1-2,NA,TGTGCCTGGACCCGTTCGGACTTAGCTAACTATGGCTACACCTTC,CAWTRSDLANYGYTF
TRBV4-3,many,TRBJ1-2,TRBD1,TGCGCCAGCAGCCAAGTCTCAGGGGGCAACTATGGCTACACCTTC,CASSQVSGGNYGYTF
TRBV18,NA,TRBJ2-7,TRBD1,TGTGCCAGCTCACCATACAGGGGAAACTACGAGCAGTACTTC,CASSPYRGNYEQYF
TRBV6-4,NA,TRBJ2-2,NA,TGTGTCAGCAGTGACTCGGCAGAGAACACCGGGGAGCTGTTTTTT,CVSSDSAENTGELFF
TRBV6-5,NA,TRBJ2-7,NA,TGTGCCAGCAGTTACTCGGCGGGCTCCTACGAGCAGTACTTC,CASSYSAGSYEQYF
TRBV19,NA,TRBJ1-2,NA,TGTGCCAGTAGTATAACGGGGGATGGCTACACCTTC,CASSITGDGYTF
TRBV6-5,NA,TRBJ1-1,NA,TGTGCCGCCAAGGGGTCTGTCTCTGAAGCTTTCTTT,CAAKGSVSEAFF
TRBV30,NA,TRBJ2-7,NA,TGTGCCTGGATAGAGACAGTACCTTCCTACGAGCAGTACTTC,CAWIETVPSYEQYF
TRBV6-6,NA,TRBJ1-2,TRBD1,TGTGCCAGCAGAACGGGTGGACAGGCGCCCTATGGCTACACCTTC,CASRTGGQAPYGYTF
TRBV7-9,NA,TRBJ1-3,TRBD1,TGTGCCAGAGGGACAGACTCTGGAAACACCATATATTTT,CARGTDSGNTIYF
TRBV7-2,NA,TRBJ2-7,NA,TGTGCCAGCAGCTTAATCCAGGCAGGCTCCTACGAGCAGTACTTC,CASSLIQAGSYEQYF
TRBV6-4,few,TRBJ2-2,NA,TGTGCCAGCAGTGACTCGGCAGGTCTGGCCGGGGAGCTGTTTTTT,CASSDSAGLAGELFF
TRBV18,NA,TRBJ1-2,NA,TGTGCCAGCTCACCGTTCGGGGAAGGCTACACCTTC,CASSPFGEGYTF
TRBV7-9,NA,TRBJ1-2,NA,TGTGCCAGCAGCCCCCATGGAGAGGCCTCTAACTATGGCTACACCTTC,CASSPHGEASNYGYTF
TRBV7-8,few,TRBJ2-7,NA,TGTGCCAGCAGCTTACAGGGCTCATCCTACGAGCAGTACTTC,CASSLQGSSYEQYF
TRBV7-2,NA,TRBJ1-6,TRBD1,TGTGCCAGCAGCTTTCGACAGGGGGCGAACAATTCACCCCTCCACTTT,CASSFRQGANNSPLHF
TRBV9,NA,TRBJ2-5,TRBD2,TGTGCCAGCAGCGCCGGGACTAGCGGGGCAGGGACCCAGTACTTC,CASSAGTSGAGTQYF
TRBV7-9,NA,TRBJ2-2,NA,TGTGCCAGCAGCTTTTCCTACCTAGGTAGCACCGGGGAGCTGTTTTTT,CASSFSYLGSTGELFF
TRBV4-1,NA,TRBJ2-5,TRBD2,TGCGCCAGCAGCCGTATCTCCGGACTAGAGAAGAGTAGAGAGACCCAGTACTTC,CASSRISGLEKSRETQYF
TRBV6-1,NA,TRBJ1-6,NA,TGTGCCAGCAGGCCATACAGACCAAATTCACCCCTCCACTTT,CASRPYRPNSPLHF
TRBV5-1,NA,TRBJ2-1,NA,TGCGCCAGCAGCTTCGACGGGGGACCTAATGAGCAGTTCTTC,CASSFDGGPNEQFF
TRBV15,NA,TRBJ2-3,NA,TGTGCCACCAGCAGAGATCTAGCGCTGAGGGATACGCAGTATTTT,CATSRDLALRDTQYF
TRBV27,NA,TRBJ2-7,TRBD2,TGTGCCAGCAGTTTAGTGGGGGGGTTATTGGGACTAGCGGGAAGGTTTGGCGAGCAGTACTTC,CASSLVGGLLGLAGRFGEQYF
TRBV28,few,TRBJ1-2,NA,TGTGCCAGCAGTTTACAGGTTAACTATGGCTACACCTTC,CASSLQVNYGYTF
TRBV18,NA,TRBJ1-1,NA,TGTGCCAGCTCCCCCGGGGCGGGACGCCCTGAAGCTTTCTTT,CASSPGAGRPEAFF
TRBV9,NA,TRBJ1-2,TRBD1,TGTGCCAGCAGCGTAGAGACAGGGACCTATGGCTACACCTTC,CASSVETGTYGYTF
TRBV15,NA,TRBJ2-6,NA,TGTGCCACCAGCAGAGATAGGGGCCGGGGGATATCTGGGGCCAACGTCCTGACTTTC,CATSRDRGRGISGANVLTF
TRBV25-1,NA,TRBJ1-5,TRBD1,TGTGCCAGCAGTGATGCCGGGACAGGGAGACATCAGCCCCAGCATTTT,CASSDAGTGRHQPQHF
TRBV5-8,few,TRBJ2-1,NA,TGTGCCAGCAGCTTGGGACAGGTGGTTGGTTCGGCCTACAATGAGCAGTTCTTC,CASSLGQVVGSAYNEQFF
TRBV4-2,NA,TRBJ2-3,TRBD2,TGTGCCAGCAGCCAATTAGCTAGCGGGAGACGGGAGGGGGATACGCAGTATTTT,CASSQLASGRREGDTQYF
TRBV6-5,NA,TRBJ2-1,TRBD1,TGTGCCAGCAGTTTTGACAGGGGGTCCTACAATGAGCAGTTCTTC,CASSFDRGSYNEQFF
TRBV30,NA,TRBJ1-2,TRBD1,TGTGCCTGGAGCCCTACAGGGGATGGCTACACCTTC,CAWSPTGDGYTF
TRBV6-6,NA,TRBJ1-6,NA,TGTGCCAGCAGTCCCCTCCGAGTCTCCTATAATTCACCCCTCCACTTT,CASSPLRVSYNSPLHF
TRBV7-9,NA,TRBJ1-2,TRBD1,TGTGCCAGCAGCTTAGTCGGGACAGACAACTATGGCTACACCTTC,CASSLVGTDNYGYTF
TRBV19,NA,TRBJ2-2,NA,TGTGCCAGTGGTCATCCGCGGGACAGCCTGACCGGGGAGCTGTTTTTT,CASGHPRDSLTGELFF
TRBV4-3,NA,TRBJ1-1,NA,TGCGCCAGCAGCCAAGATCCCAGGGGAAGCGACACTGAAGCTTTCTTT,CASSQDPRGSDTEAFF
TRBV28,NA,TRBJ2-7,NA,TGTGCCAGCAGCTTCCACACGTTCTCCTACGAGCAGTACTTC,CASSFHTFSYEQYF
TRBV18,NA,TRBJ1-1,NA,TGTGCCAGCTCACCAATTGGACAGTGGGACACTGAAGCTTTCTTT,CASSPIGQWDTEAFF
TRBV15,once,TRBJ2-1,NA,TGTGCCACCAGCAGAGATTGGGCCCTATACAATGAGCAGTTCTTC,CATSRDWALYNEQFF
TRBV5-1,NA,TRBJ2-1,NA,TGCGCCAGCAGCTTGGTACAGGGAGAGGGCAATGAGCAGTTCTTC,CASSLVQGEGNEQFF
TRBV7-9,NA,TRBJ2-7,TRBD1,TGTGCCAGCAGCTTTCTGACAGGGAGTAAACACGAGCAGTACTTC,CASSFLTGSKHEQYF
TRBV7-2,NA,TRBJ1-4,NA,TGTGCCAGCAGCTTAGGGTCCGGGACAAGTGAAAAACTGTTTTTT,CASSLGSGTSEKLFF